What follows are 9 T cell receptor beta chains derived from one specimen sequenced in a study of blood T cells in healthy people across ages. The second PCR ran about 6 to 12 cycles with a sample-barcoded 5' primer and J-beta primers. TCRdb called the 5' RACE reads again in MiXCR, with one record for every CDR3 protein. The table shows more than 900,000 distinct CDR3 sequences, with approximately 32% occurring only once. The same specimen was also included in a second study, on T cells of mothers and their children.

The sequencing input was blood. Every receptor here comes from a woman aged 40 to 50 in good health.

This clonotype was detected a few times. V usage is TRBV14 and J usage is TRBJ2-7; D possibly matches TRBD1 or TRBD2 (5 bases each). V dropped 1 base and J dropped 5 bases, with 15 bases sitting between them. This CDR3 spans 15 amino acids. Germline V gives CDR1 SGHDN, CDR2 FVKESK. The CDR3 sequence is CASSQVYGALNEQYF. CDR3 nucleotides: TGTGCCAGCAGCCAAGTATACGGGGCTCTCAACGAGCAGTACTTC.

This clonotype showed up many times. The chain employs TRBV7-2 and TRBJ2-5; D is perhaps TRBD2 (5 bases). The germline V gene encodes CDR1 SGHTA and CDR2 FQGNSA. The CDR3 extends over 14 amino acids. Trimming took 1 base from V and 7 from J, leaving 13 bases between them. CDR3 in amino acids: CASSLDAPAGTQYF. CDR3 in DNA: TGTGCCAGCAGCTTAGATGCTCCGGCGGGGACCCAGTACTTC.

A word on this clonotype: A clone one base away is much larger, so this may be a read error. The CDR3, as DNA: TGTGCCAGCAGCTTCGGACTAGGCACAGATACGCAGCATTTT. Its translation is CASSFGLGTDTQHF. The chain is built from TRBV7-3 and TRBJ2-3; D remains unclear. Judging by the DNA end, TRBJ1-5 fits better; the J call may be wrong. The germline V gene encodes CDR1 SGHTA and CDR2 FQGTGA. The CDR3 consists of 14 residues.

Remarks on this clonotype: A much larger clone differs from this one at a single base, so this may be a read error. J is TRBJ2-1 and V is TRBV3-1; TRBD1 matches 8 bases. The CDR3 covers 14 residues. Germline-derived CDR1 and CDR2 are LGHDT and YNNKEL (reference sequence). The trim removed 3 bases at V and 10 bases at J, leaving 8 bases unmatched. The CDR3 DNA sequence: TGTGCCAGCAGCCATTTCGGACAGGGTGGCGAGCAGTTCTTC. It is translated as CASSHFGQGGEQFF.

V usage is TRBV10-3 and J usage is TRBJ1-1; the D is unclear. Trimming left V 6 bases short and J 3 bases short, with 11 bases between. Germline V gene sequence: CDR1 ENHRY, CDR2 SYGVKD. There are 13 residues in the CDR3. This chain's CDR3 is CAISPDEDTEAFF. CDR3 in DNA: TGTGCCATCAGCCCCGATGAGGACACTGAAGCTTTCTTT.

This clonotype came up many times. The CDR3 nucleotides read TGTGCCAGCAGTTTTGAGATTGGACAGGGGTCCTACGAGCAGTACTTC. This translates into CASSFEIGQGSYEQYF. The genes are TRBV12-3 or TRBV12-4 and TRBJ2-7, with 9 bases identical to TRBD1. The length of the CDR3 is 16 residues. Losses at the gene ends were 3 bases for V and 1 base for J; bases not matched to a gene: 7.

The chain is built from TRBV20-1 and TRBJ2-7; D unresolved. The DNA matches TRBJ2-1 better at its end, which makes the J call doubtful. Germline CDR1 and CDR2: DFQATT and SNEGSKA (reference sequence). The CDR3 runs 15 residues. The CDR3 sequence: CSARKAGSIYNEQFF. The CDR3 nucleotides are TGCAGTGCTAGGAAGGCCGGGTCTATCTACAATGAGCAGTTCTTC.

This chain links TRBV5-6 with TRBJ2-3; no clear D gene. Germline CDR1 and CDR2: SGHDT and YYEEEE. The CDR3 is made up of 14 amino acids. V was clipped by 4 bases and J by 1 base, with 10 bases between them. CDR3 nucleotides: TGTGCCAGCAGCCAGCGTCAGGGCACAGATACGCAGTATTTT. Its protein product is CASSQRQGTDTQYF.

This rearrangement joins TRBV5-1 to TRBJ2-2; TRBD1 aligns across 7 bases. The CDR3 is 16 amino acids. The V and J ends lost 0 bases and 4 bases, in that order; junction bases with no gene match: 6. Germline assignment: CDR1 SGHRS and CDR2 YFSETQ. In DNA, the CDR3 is TGCGCCAGCAGCTTGGCTTGGGACAGTCCCACCGGGGAGCTGTTTTTT. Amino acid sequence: CASSLAWDSPTGELFF. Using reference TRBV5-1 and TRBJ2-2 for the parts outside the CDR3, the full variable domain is KAGVTQTPRYLIKTRGQQVTLSCSPISGHRSVSWYQQTPGQGLQFLFEYFSETQRNKGNFPGRFSGRQFSNSRSEMNVSTLELGDSALYLCASSLAWDSPTGELFFGEGSRLTVL.